The clone carrying this T cell receptor (beta chain) has at least ten counts. The antigen is undetermined. These data belong to a study of T cell repertoires in cytomegalovirus infection. Study overall: Shared public TCR beta signatures pointed to both CMV infection and a matching HLA type.

Study findings and constraints: Summed frequency of public TCR beta families distinguished CMV carriers with the relevant HLA.

TCRdb reanalysed the reads using MiXCR and keeps one entry per CDR3 protein. Found here are fewer than 550,000 distinct CDR3 sequences, 30% to 40% of them singletons; the top ten hold roughly 13%. This CDR3 comprises 15 residues. V lost 0 bases, J lost 3 bases, and 14 bases lay in between. CDR1 DFQATT and CDR2 SNEGSKA come from the germline V gene (reference sequence). The genes are TRBV20-1 and TRBJ2-5; a weak D match, TRBD2 (5 bases). The receptor's source is a human donor in good health (CMV status not recorded). Some clones in this sample may be carry-over from other donors' samples. Material: PBMCs. The DNA of the CDR3 is TGCAGTGCTAGAGATAGCGCGGGTATAAAAGAGACCCAGTACTTC. It is translated as CSARDSAGIKETQYF.